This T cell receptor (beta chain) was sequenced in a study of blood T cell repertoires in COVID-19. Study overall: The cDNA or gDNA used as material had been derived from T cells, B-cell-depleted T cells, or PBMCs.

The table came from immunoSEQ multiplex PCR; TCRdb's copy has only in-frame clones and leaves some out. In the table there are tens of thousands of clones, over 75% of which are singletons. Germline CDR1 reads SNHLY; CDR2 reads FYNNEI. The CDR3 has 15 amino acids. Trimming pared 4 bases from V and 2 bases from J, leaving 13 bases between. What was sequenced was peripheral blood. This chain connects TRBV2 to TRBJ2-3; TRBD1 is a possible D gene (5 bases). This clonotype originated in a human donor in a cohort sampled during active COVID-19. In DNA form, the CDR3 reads TGTGCCAGCAGTGGCCAGGGCTTTATCACAGATACGCAGTATTTT. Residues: CASSGQGFITDTQYF.